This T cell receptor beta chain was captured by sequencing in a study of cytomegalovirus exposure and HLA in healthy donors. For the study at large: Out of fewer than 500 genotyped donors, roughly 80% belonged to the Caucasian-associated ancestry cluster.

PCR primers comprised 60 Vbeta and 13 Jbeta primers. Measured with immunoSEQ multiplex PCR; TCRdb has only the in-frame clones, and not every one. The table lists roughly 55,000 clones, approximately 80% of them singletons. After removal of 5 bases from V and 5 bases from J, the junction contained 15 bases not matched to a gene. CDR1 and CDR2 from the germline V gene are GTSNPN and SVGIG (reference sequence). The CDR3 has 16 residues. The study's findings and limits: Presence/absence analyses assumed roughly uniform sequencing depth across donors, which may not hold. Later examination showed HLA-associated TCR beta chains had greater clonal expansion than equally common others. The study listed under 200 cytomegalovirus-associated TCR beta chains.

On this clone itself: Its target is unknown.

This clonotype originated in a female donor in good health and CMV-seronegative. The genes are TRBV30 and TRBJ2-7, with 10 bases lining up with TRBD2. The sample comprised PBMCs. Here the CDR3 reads CAWGRNLAGGTDEQYF. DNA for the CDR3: TGTGCCTGGGGGCGAAACTTAGCGGGAGGTACAGACGAGCAGTACTTC. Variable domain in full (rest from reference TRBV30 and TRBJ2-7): SQTIHQWPATLVQPVGSPLSLECTVEGTSNPNLYWYRQAAGRGLQLLFYSVGIGQISSEVPQNLSASRPQDRQFILSSKKLLLSDSGFYLCAWGRNLAGGTDEQYFGPGTRLTVT.